Detailed here is one TCR beta chain. Its cognate antigen is unknown. The length of the CDR3 is 14 residues. Germline lookup yields CDR1 SGHNT and CDR2 YYREEE (reference sequence). Trimming removed 5 bases from V and 3 bases from J, with 14 bases in between. This specimen belongs to a study of beta chain features in type 1 diabetes. Expressed TCRB transcripts were sequenced because the isolated RNA had all been reverse transcribed beforehand. Assay: immunoSEQ multiplex PCR; the TCRdb copy retains only in-frame clones and omits some. In the table there are under 400,000 clones, 14% of which are singletons. Findings and caveats of the study: A closer apparent resemblance between naive, central memory and Treg TCRB repertoires was seen in patients than in healthy donors.

The J gene is TRBJ1-2, the V gene TRBV5-4; D perhaps matches TRBD1 (5 bases). Input material: central memory CD4+ T cells from blood. The sequence was obtained from a man in his thirties or forties in good health. The chain's CDR3 is CASSAPGDDYGYTF. CDR3 nucleotide sequence: TGTGCCAGCAGTGCCCCGGGGGACGACTATGGCTACACCTTC.